This TCR beta chain originates from a study of cytomegalovirus exposure and HLA in healthy donors. Study-wide context: Approximately 180 million T cells yielded 100 million or so unique TCR beta sequences in earlier analysis.

CDR1 is SGHNT, CDR2 YYREEE, per germline (reference sequence). CDR3 size: 15 residues. The trim removed 4 bases at V and 0 bases at J, leaving 5 bases unmatched. A note on this clone: The antigen is unknown.

Primers for the PCR totalled 60 Vbeta and 13 Jbeta. Profiled with immunoSEQ multiplex PCR; TCRdb holds only in-frame clones, not every one. The sample carries under 200,000 clones, 76% recorded once. The study's findings and limits: Later work found that TCR association rates differed between HLA loci; DRB1 had the most and HLA-C the fewest.

The rearrangement uses TRBV5-4 and TRBJ2-7; TRBD2 matches at 9 bases. The source material was PBMCs. The origin of this receptor is a female donor in good health and CMV-seronegative. The DNA for the CDR3 is TGTGCCAGCAGCGCGGGAGGGTCGAGCTCCTACGAGCAGTACTTC. This codes for CASSAGGSSSYEQYF.